The clone carrying this T cell receptor (beta chain) was counted only a few times. Trimming left V 5 bases short and J 8 bases short, with 13 bases between. CDR3 length: 14 amino acids. TCRdb re-called the RT-PCR reads with MiXCR, one entry per CDR3 protein. The sample has approximately 170,000 distinct CDR3 sequences; 24% are singletons. This sample was included in a study of patients and donors after allogeneic stem cell transplantation. The gene calls are TRBV12-3 or TRBV12-4 and TRBJ1-6, with D uncertain. Input material: blood, either unsorted or a sorted T cell fraction (not recorded which). The clonotype originates from a human donor who was either an allogeneic HSCT recipient or a stem cell or donor lymphocyte infusion donor (not recorded which). It is not recorded whose cells these are; they may come from a transplant donor. The CDR3 region has the DNA TGTGCCAGCAGTCTCGTGGGGAGATATTCACCCCTCCACTTT. Its protein product is CASSLVGRYSPLHF.